The subject of this entry is one T cell receptor (beta chain). The antigen remains undetermined. The entry originates in a study of T cells after yellow fever vaccination. There are 13 residues in the CDR3. V gave up 4 bases and J gave up 6 bases, with 11 bases separating them. CDR1 is SGHKS and CDR2 is YYEKEE in the germline V gene (reference sequence). Making TCR cDNA involved 5'RACE template switching, which added UMIs and a universal primer site. In TCRdb, the 5' RACE reads were re-called with MiXCR into one record per CDR3 protein. The repertoire holds a few hundred thousand distinct CDR3 sequences, with around 7.3% as singletons. Study-level points and caveats: Peaking on day 5 versus 15, the secondary response was faster but weaker. In post-booster samples, most primary-vaccination clones reappeared (96% CD4, about 90% CD8).

The chain uses TRBV5-5 and TRBJ2-1, with D possibly being TRBD1 (6 bases). The sequencing used PBMCs, collected around 45 days after the first yellow fever vaccination. The source of this sequence is a young man who received the YFV17D yellow fever vaccine. CDR3 amino acids: CASSPGQTNEQFF. The CDR3 nucleotides read TGTGCCAGCAGCCCTGGACAGACCAATGAGCAGTTCTTC.